The 19 T cell receptor beta chains listed next were all sequenced from one sample in a study of blood T cell repertoires in COVID-19. The assay was immunoSEQ multiplex PCR, and TCRdb's table has in-frame clones only and misses some. The table records around 80,000 clones, around 83% of them present only once. The sample was peripheral blood. Receptors originate from a human donor in a cohort sampled during active COVID-19.

The chain links TRBV9 to TRBJ2-5; 7 positions match TRBD1. V trimming: 0 bases; J trimming: 7 bases; junction bases outside the gene matches: 3. This CDR3 spans 13 amino acids. Germline CDR1 reads SGDLS; CDR2 reads YYNGEE. The CDR3, as DNA: TGTGCCAGCAGCGTAGGACAGGGCGGGACCCAGTACTTC. Residues: CASSVGQGGTQYF.

The chain is built from TRBV6-6 and TRBJ2-3; 9 nucleotides match TRBD1. The CDR3 is made up of 14 amino acids. J was trimmed by 3 bases and V by 6 bases; bases with no gene match: 4. Germline V gene sequence: CDR1 MNHNY, CDR2 SVGAGI (reference sequence). The CDR3 loop is CASSDRGRTDTQYF. CDR3 sequence (DNA): TGTGCCAGCAGCGACAGGGGGAGGACAGATACGCAGTATTTT.

This chain connects TRBV9 to TRBJ2-3; TRBD2 agrees at 13 bases. The trim removed 3 bases at V and 5 bases at J, leaving 6 bases unmatched. Germline CDR1 SGDLS, CDR2 YYNGEE. There are 16 residues in the CDR3. The CDR3 nucleotides are TGTGCCAGCAGCGAGGGGACTAGCGGGGATGTAGATACGCAGTATTTT. This sequence encodes CASSEGTSGDVDTQYF.

CDR3: CASTLQGGYEKLFF. CDR3 DNA: TGCGCCAGCACCTTACAGGGCGGGTATGAAAAACTGTTTTTT. The genes are TRBV5-1 and TRBJ1-4; D possibly corresponds to TRBD1 (6 bases). Germline CDR1 reads SGHRS; CDR2 reads YFSETQ. This CDR3 spans 14 amino acids. Trimming left V 6 bases short and J 6 bases short, with 15 bases between.

This chain links TRBV5-1 with TRBJ2-7, with 13 bases identical to TRBD2. CDR3 length equals 16 residues. Looked up from germline, CDR1 is SGHRS and CDR2 is YFSETQ. V was clipped by 0 bases and J by 7 bases; unmatched bases: 7. CDR3 region: CASSLGSGLAGREQYF. The CDR3 DNA reads TGCGCCAGCAGCTTGGGGTCGGGACTAGCGGGGAGAGAGCAGTACTTC. Combining the CDR3 with reference TRBV5-1 and TRBJ2-7 gives the whole variable domain KAGVTQTPRYLIKTRGQQVTLSCSPISGHRSVSWYQQTPGQGLQFLFEYFSETQRNKGNFPGRFSGRQFSNSRSEMNVSTLELGDSALYLCASSLGSGLAGREQYFGPGTRLTVT.

The chain combines TRBV5-6 with TRBJ2-3; TRBD2 agrees at 7 bases. This CDR3 spans 16 amino acids. Germline loops: CDR1 SGHDT, CDR2 YYEEEE. V shed 0 bases and J 1 base; nucleotides not matched to a gene: 5. CDR3 in DNA: TGTGCCAGCAGCTTGGGGCTAGCGGACGGCACAGATACGCAGTATTTT. Residues: CASSLGLADGTDTQYF.

The chain is built from TRBV5-1 and TRBJ2-7; 9 positions match TRBD1. This CDR3 has 15 amino acids. CDR1 and CDR2 from the germline V gene are SGHRS and YFSETQ. V shed 4 bases, J shed 4 bases, and the junction held 9 bases outside the gene matches. CDR3 nucleotide sequence: TGCGCCAGCAGCCGAGGGGGGACAGGGAGTTACGAGCAGTACTTC. It codes for CASSRGGTGSYEQYF. Full variable domain (outside the CDR3, taken from reference TRBV5-1 and TRBJ2-7): KAGVTQTPRYLIKTRGQQVTLSCSPISGHRSVSWYQQTPGQGLQFLFEYFSETQRNKGNFPGRFSGRQFSNSRSEMNVSTLELGDSALYLCASSRGGTGSYEQYFGPGTRLTVT.

The chain combines TRBV7-9 with TRBJ2-7; TRBD2 matches 12 bases. This CDR3 contains 17 residues. Germline CDR1 reads SEHNR; CDR2 reads FQNEAQ (reference sequence). With 2 bases clipped from V and 0 bases from J, the junction kept 5 bases outside the gene matches. The CDR3 loop reads CASSLTLLAGGSYEQYF. DNA for the CDR3: TGTGCCAGCAGCTTAACCCTACTAGCGGGGGGCTCCTACGAGCAGTACTTC.

The chain couples TRBV3-1 (or the pseudogene TRBV3-2) to TRBJ2-1; possibly TRBD2 for D (7 bases). Germline V gives CDR1 LGHDT, CDR2 YNNKEL (reference sequence). This CDR3 has 15 residues. Deletions cut 5 bases from V and 8 bases from J, with 19 bases between. This CDR3 is CASSKQGGVFDEQFF. The CDR3 DNA follows: TGTGCCAGCAGCAAACAGGGAGGGGTTTTTGATGAGCAGTTCTTC.

V gene TRBV29-1 combines with J gene TRBJ1-6, with D maybe TRBD1 (6 bases). The V gene lost 6 bases and the J gene lost 7 bases, with 16 bases spanning the gap. Per the germline V gene, CDR1 is SQVTM and CDR2 is ANQGSEA. This CDR3 has 14 amino acids. This CDR3 reads CSVVLGGGNSPLHF. The CDR3 DNA sequence: TGCAGCGTCGTACTAGGGGGGGGGAATTCACCCCTCCACTTT.

The chain joins TRBV30 to TRBJ2-3, with 9 bases that match TRBD2. CDR1 is GTSNPN and CDR2 is SVGIG in the germline V gene (reference sequence). Germline trimming cut 3 bases from V and 5 bases from J; bases unmatched to any gene: 6. The CDR3 runs 14 residues. CDR3: CAWRAGGLRDTQYF. In nucleotides, the CDR3 is TGTGCCTGGAGAGCGGGGGGCCTGAGAGATACGCAGTATTTT.

The chain is built from TRBV30 and TRBJ1-1, with no clear D. The CDR3 spans 12 residues. V was cut by 4 bases and J by 7 bases, with 13 bases left in between. Germline V gives CDR1 GTSNPN, CDR2 SVGIG (reference sequence). The CDR3 sequence is CAWTTLGFEAFF. The CDR3 region has the DNA TGTGCCTGGACAACACTAGGCTTTGAAGCTTTCTTT.

V and J are TRBV30 and TRBJ1-5; 8 bases are shared with TRBD1. Germline V gene sequence: CDR1 GTSNPN, CDR2 SVGIG (reference sequence). With V trimmed by 0 bases and J by 4 bases, 5 bases remained unmatched. This CDR3 contains 15 residues. This CDR3 reads CAWSVGGTGNQPQHF. The CDR3 bases are TGTGCCTGGAGTGTAGGGGGGACAGGTAATCAGCCCCAGCATTTT.

The genes are TRBV6-2 or TRBV6-3 and TRBJ2-2; 7 bases are shared with TRBD2. The CDR3 is 20 residues long. Trimming removed 0 bases from V and 1 base from J; junction bases left unmatched: 14. Germline V gives CDR1 MNHEY, CDR2 SVGEGT. The CDR3 nucleotides are TGTGCCAGCAGTTACTCTCCCCTTAGACTAGCCCGGGAGAACACCGGGGAGCTGTTTTTT. Translation: CASSYSPLRLARENTGELFF.

The chain has TRBV28 and TRBJ2-7, with 9 nucleotides matching TRBD2. Trimming removed 4 bases from V and 0 bases from J; junction bases left unmatched: 10. The CDR3 covers 17 residues. Germline loops: CDR1 MDHEN, CDR2 SYDVKM. This chain's CDR3 is CASSSPGGSGSSYEQYF. The CDR3 DNA reads as TGTGCCAGCAGTTCCCCCGGGGGTAGCGGGAGCTCCTACGAGCAGTACTTC.

V usage is TRBV5-1 and J usage is TRBJ1-6; TRBD1 agrees at 7 bases. J lost 10 bases, V lost 0 bases, and 4 bases had no gene match. The CDR3 runs 14 residues. Germline V CDR1 and CDR2: SGHRS, YFSETQ. CDR3 region: CASSLGTGDSPLHF. The CDR3 DNA is TGCGCCAGCAGCTTGGGCACAGGGGACTCACCCCTCCACTTT.

This chain links TRBV27 with TRBJ1-4, with D uncertain. V was cut by 4 bases and J by 7 bases, with 19 bases left in between. Germline values: CDR1 MNHEY, CDR2 SMNVEV (reference sequence). This CDR3 has 16 residues. The CDR3 reads CASSSRGVRVGEKLFF. The CDR3 DNA reads TGTGCCAGCAGTTCCCGCGGGGTGCGGGTGGGTGAAAAACTGTTTTTT.

The V gene is TRBV5-6, the J gene TRBJ1-5; no clear D gene. Germline CDR1 is SGHDT and CDR2 is YYEEEE. Trimming stripped 5 bases from V and 2 bases from J, with 11 bases between. This CDR3 region has 14 residues. CDR3 sequence reads: CASSLSGGNQPQHF. As DNA, the CDR3 is TGTGCCAGCAGTCTTTCAGGCGGCAATCAGCCCCAGCATTTT.

This clone was recorded only once. The V and J genes are TRBV6-5 and TRBJ2-3, with D possibly TRBD2 on 5 matching bases. V lost 7 bases, J lost 5 bases, and 19 bases lay in between. The length of the CDR3 is 15 residues. Germline values: CDR1 MNHEY, CDR2 SVGAGI. In nucleotides, the CDR3 is TGTGCCAGCACCTCCGCGGGCCCGGGGAGAGATACGCAGTATTTT. Amino acid sequence: CASTSAGPGRDTQYF.